This record covers a single T cell receptor (beta chain). No antigen is known for it. The source of the sample is a study of T cells in Graves' hyperthyroidism and ophthalmopathy. Overall study results and limits: A 13 V-J model separated ophthalmopathy from stable hyperthyroidism. Blood also showed most of the thyroid clonotypes that were expanded above 0.001. The model anticipated ophthalmopathy a median about 7 months pre-onset.

The CDR3 regions of TCR beta were amplified from RNA transcripts. A set of HTBI primers served as the primers for a first-round RT-PCR of the TCR CDR3. MiXCR, run by TCRdb on the multiplex PCR reads, gives a single entry per CDR3 protein. The sample carries approximately 380,000 distinct CDR3 sequences, around 15% recorded once. Uncontrolled infections, other autoimmune diseases, pregnancy or lactation led to exclusion of patients. The sequencing input was blood. This TCR derives from a man aged 45-65 years with Graves' ophthalmopathy.

The CDR3, as DNA: TGCAGTGCTAGGACTAGCGGGAGCAGAGAGACCCAGTACTTC. This translates into CSARTSGSRETQYF. The chain is built from TRBV20-1 and TRBJ2-5; 12 bases line up with TRBD2. CDR1 DFQATT and CDR2 SNEGSKA come from the germline V gene (reference sequence). The CDR3 is 14 amino acids. V dropped 3 bases and J dropped 4; count of bases not matched to a gene: 3.